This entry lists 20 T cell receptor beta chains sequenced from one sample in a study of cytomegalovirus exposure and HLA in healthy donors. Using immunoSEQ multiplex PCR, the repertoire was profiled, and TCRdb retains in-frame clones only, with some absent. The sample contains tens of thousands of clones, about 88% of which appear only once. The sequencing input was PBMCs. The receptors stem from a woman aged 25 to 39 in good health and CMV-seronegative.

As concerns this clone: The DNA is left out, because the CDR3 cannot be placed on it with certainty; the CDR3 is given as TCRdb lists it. CDR3 loop: CASSSGTVGPGIF. The chain recombines TRBV19 with TRBJ1-2; the DNA was not compared with TRBD1, the D call given in the table. CDR1 and CDR2 (germline): LNHDA, SQIVND (reference sequence). The CDR3 spans 13 residues, counting both ends.

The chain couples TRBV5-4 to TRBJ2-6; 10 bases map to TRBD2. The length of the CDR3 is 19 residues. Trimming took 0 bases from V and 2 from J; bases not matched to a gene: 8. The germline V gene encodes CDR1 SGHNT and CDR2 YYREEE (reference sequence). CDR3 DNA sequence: TGTGCCAGCAGCTTGGACAGAGCGGGAGGGCCTGCTGGGGCCAACGTCCTGACTTTC. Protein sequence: CASSLDRAGGPAGANVLTF.

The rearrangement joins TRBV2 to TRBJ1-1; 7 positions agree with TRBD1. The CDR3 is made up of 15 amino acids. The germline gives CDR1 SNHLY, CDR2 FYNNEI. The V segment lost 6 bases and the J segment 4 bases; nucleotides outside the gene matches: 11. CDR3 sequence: CASRETTGLATEAFF. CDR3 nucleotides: TGTGCCAGCAGAGAAACGACAGGGTTGGCCACTGAAGCTTTCTTT.

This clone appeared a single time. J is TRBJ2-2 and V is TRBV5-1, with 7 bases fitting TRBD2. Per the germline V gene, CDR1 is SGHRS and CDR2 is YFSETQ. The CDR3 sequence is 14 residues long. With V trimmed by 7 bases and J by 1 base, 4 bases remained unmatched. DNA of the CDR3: TGCGCCAGCGGGGAGGGGAAGAACACCGGGGAGCTGTTTTTT. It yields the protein CASGEGKNTGELFF.

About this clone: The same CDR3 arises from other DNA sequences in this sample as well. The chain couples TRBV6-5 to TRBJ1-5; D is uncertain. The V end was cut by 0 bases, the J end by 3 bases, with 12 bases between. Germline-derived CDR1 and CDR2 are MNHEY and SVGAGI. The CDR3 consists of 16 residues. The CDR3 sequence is CASSYSPGGNNQPQHF. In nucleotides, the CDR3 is TGTGCCAGCAGTTACTCCCCGGGAGGCAACAATCAGCCCCAGCATTTT.

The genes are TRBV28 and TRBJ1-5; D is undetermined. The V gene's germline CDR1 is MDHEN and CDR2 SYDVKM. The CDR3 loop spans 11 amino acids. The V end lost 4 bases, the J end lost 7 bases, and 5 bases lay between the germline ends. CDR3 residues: CASSSRQPQHF. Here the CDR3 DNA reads TGTGCCAGCAGTTCACGGCAGCCCCAGCATTTT.

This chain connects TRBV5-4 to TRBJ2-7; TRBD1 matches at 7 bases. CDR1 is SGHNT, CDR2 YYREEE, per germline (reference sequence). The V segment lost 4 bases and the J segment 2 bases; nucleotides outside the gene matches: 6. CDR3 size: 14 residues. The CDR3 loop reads CASSIRDSPYEQYF. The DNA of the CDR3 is TGTGCCAGCAGCATCCGGGACAGTCCCTACGAGCAGTACTTC.

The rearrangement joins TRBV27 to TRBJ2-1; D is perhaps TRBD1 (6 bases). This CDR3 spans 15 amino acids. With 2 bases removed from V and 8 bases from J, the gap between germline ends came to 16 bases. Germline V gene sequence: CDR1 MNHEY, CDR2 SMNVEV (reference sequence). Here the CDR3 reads CASSLKTGYFHEQFF. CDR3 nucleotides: TGTGCCAGCAGTTTAAAAACAGGGTATTTCCATGAGCAGTTCTTC.

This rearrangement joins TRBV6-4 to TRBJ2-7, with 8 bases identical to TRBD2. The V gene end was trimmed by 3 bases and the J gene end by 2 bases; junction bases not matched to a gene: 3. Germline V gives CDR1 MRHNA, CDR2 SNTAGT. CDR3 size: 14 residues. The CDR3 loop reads CASSETSGTYEQYF. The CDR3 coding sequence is TGTGCCAGCAGTGAAACTAGCGGAACCTACGAGCAGTACTTC.

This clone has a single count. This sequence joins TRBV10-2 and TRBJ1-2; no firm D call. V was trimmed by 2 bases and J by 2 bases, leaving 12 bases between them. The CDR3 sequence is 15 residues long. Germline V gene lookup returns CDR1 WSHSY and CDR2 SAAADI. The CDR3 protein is CASSEPSTANYGYTF. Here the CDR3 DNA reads TGCGCCAGCAGTGAGCCCTCCACAGCAAACTATGGCTACACCTTC.

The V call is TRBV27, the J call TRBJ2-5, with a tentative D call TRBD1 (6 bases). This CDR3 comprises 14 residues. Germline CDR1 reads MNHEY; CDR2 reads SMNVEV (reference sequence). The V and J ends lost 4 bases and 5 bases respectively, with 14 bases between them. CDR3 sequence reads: CASSSYRDRETQYF. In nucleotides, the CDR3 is TGTGCCAGCAGTTCGTACAGGGACCGGGAGACCCAGTACTTC.

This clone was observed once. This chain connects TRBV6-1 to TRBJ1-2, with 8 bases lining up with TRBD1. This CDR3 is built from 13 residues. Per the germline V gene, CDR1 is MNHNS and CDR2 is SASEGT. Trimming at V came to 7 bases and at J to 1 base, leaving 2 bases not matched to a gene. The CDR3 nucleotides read TGTGCCAGCACACAGGGGGGTAACTATGGCTACACCTTC. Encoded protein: CASTQGGNYGYTF.

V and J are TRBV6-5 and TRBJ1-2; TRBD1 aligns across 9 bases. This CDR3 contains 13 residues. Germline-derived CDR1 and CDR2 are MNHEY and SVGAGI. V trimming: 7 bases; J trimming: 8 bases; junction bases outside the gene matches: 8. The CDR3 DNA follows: TGTGCCAGCAAAAGAACGGGACAGGGAGGCTACACCTTC. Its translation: CASKRTGQGGYTF.

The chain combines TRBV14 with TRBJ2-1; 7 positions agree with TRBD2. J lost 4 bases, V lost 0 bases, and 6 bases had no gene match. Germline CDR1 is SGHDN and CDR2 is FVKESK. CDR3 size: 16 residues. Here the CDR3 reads CASSQEAGRGYNEQFF. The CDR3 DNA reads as TGTGCCAGCAGCCAAGAAGCGGGGAGGGGTTACAATGAGCAGTTCTTC. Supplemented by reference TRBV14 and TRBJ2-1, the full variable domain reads EAGVTQFPSHSVIEKGQTVTLRCDPISGHDNLYWYRRVMGKEIKFLLHFVKESKQDESGMPNNRFLAERTGGTYSTLKVQPAELEDSGVYFCASSQEAGRGYNEQFFGPGTRLTVL.

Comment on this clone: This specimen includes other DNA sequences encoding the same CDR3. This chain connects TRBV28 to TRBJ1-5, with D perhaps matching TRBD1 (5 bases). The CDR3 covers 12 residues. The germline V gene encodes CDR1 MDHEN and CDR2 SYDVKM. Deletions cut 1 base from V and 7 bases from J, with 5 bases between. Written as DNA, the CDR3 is TGTGCCAGCAGTTTATCAGGGCAGCCCCAGCATTTT. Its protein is CASSLSGQPQHF.

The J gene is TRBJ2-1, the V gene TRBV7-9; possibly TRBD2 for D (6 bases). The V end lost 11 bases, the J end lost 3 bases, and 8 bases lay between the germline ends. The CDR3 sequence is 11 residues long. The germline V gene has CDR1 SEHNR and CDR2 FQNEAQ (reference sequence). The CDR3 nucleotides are TGTGCCTCGCGGGACTACAATGAGCAGTTCTTC. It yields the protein CASRDYNEQFF.

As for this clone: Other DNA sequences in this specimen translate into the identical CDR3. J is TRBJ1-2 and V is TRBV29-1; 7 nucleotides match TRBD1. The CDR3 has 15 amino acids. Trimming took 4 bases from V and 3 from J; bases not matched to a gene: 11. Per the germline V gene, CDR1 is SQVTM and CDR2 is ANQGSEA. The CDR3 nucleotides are TGCAGCGTTGGGGGGGCAGGGGGGCGATACTATGGCTACACCTTC. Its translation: CSVGGAGGRYYGYTF.

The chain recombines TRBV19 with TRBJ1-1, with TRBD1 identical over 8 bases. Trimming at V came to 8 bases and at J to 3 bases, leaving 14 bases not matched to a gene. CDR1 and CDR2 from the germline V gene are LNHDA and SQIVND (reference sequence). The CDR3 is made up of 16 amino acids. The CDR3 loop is CASGPDRVRGDTEAFF. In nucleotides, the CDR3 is TGTGCCAGTGGCCCGGACAGGGTCCGGGGGGACACTGAAGCTTTCTTT.

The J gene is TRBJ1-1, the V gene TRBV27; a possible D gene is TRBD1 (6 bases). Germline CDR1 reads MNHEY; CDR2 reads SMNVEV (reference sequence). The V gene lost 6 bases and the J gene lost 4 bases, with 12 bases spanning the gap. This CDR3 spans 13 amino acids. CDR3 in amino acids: CASSTGWTTEAFF. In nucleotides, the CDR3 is TGTGCCAGCAGCACAGGGTGGACCACTGAAGCTTTCTTT.

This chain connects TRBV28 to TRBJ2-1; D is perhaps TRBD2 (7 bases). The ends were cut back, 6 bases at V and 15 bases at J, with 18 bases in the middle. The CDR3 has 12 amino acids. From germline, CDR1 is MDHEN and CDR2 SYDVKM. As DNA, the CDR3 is TGTGCCAGCAGCACGACCGGGGGGCGGGGGTTCTTC. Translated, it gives CASSTTGGRGFF.